One sample yielded the 18 T cell receptor beta chains listed below, sequenced in a study of cytomegalovirus exposure and HLA in healthy donors (dated by TCRdb to 2016 to 2017). Library construction relied on the immunoSEQ multiplex PCR assay. Sourced from immuneACCESS, this table was stored by TCRdb with only in-frame sequences that have V and J called. A share of the clones is absent; for the studies checked, an unresolved V gene accounts for under half, and the remainder has no known explanation. This sample comprises about 160,000 clones, nearly 90% of them detected only once. The ten largest clones represent more than 3.5% of the sample. Specimen: PBMCs. The receptors were gathered from a man aged 18 to 35 in good health and CMV-seropositive.

The CDR3 bases are TGTGCCAGCAGCGGCGGGTGGTACCAAGAGACCCAGTACTTC. This sequence encodes CASSGGWYQETQYF. The rearrangement links TRBV28 to TRBJ2-5; TRBD2 might be the D (5 bases). This CDR3 region has 14 residues. Per germline, CDR1 MDHEN and CDR2 SYDVKM. Between the trimmed V and J ends, which lost 6 bases and 0 bases, there was a span of 11 bases. Full variable domain (outside the CDR3, taken from reference TRBV28 and TRBJ2-5): DVKVTQSSRYLVKRTGEKVFLECVQDMDHENMFWYRQDPGLGLRLIYFSYDVKMKEKGDIPEGYSVSREKKERFSLILESASTNQTSMYLCASSGGWYQETQYFGPGTRLLVL.

This chain connects TRBV9 to TRBJ2-7; 7 nucleotides line up with TRBD1. V was clipped by 4 bases and J by 7 bases; unmatched bases: 11. Per the germline V gene, CDR1 is SGDLS and CDR2 is YYNGEE. The CDR3 has 14 residues. CDR3 sequence: CASSQGQVPTEQYF. CDR3 nucleotide sequence: TGTGCCAGCAGCCAAGGACAGGTCCCTACGGAGCAGTACTTC.

This sequence joins TRBV15 and TRBJ2-3, with 8 bases matching TRBD1. Germline CDR1 is LNHNV and CDR2 is YYDKDF (reference sequence). The CDR3 extends over 15 amino acids. V dropped 1 base and J dropped 6; count of bases not matched to a gene: 6. The DNA for the CDR3 is TGTGCCACCAGCAGAGTAGGGACAGGCCGGGATACGCAGTATTTT. As protein: CATSRVGTGRDTQYF.

The V call is TRBV19, the J call TRBJ2-1; 8 bases align to TRBD2. Trimming took 7 bases from V and 1 from J; bases not matched to a gene: 6. Germline CDR1 and CDR2: LNHDA and SQIVND (reference sequence). The CDR3 totals 15 residues. This chain's CDR3 is CASKVAGWSYNEQFF. The CDR3 DNA sequence: TGTGCCAGTAAGGTAGCGGGGTGGTCCTACAATGAGCAGTTCTTC.

V is TRBV7-9 and J is TRBJ2-1; 8 bases match TRBD2. The CDR3 totals 17 residues. Germline-derived CDR1 and CDR2 are SEHNR and FQNEAQ (reference sequence). The J segment lost 0 bases and the V segment lost 7 bases, leaving 11 bases of the junction unmatched. CDR3: CASILKAGAFSYNEQFF. The CDR3 DNA is TGTGCCAGCATCCTTAAAGCGGGAGCGTTCTCCTACAATGAGCAGTTCTTC.

This chain connects TRBV5-6 to TRBJ2-3, with D perhaps matching TRBD2 (5 bases). CDR3 length equals 18 residues. The ends were cut back, 5 bases at V and 0 bases at J, with 22 bases in the middle. CDR1 is SGHDT and CDR2 is YYEEEE in the germline V gene. The CDR3 reads CASRSIEERRSSTDTQYF. In DNA, the CDR3 is TGTGCCAGCAGATCGATAGAAGAGCGGAGATCTAGCACAGATACGCAGTATTTT.

The chain recombines TRBV14 with TRBJ2-7, with D uncertain. Trimming shortened V by 2 bases and J by 3 bases, and 8 bases separated the two germline ends. Germline V CDR1 and CDR2: SGHDN, FVKESK. This CDR3 is 13 amino acids long. The CDR3, as DNA: TGTGCCAGCAGCCAAAGACACTTCTACGAGCAGTACTTC. Translated: CASSQRHFYEQYF.

This clone was counted only a few times. V gene TRBV18 combines with J gene TRBJ2-3; perhaps TRBD2 as D (6 bases). Germline CDR1 reads KGHSH; CDR2 reads LQKENI. Between the trimmed V and J ends, which lost 6 bases and 2 bases, there was a span of 9 bases. The CDR3 is 13 residues long. CDR3 amino acids: CASSSGLTDTQYF. Here the CDR3 DNA reads TGTGCCAGCTCTAGCGGTCTCACAGATACGCAGTATTTT.

J is TRBJ1-2 and V is TRBV5-1; weak D call: TRBD1 (5 bases). CDR3 size: 17 residues. Germline V gene sequence: CDR1 SGHRS, CDR2 YFSETQ. V was clipped by 0 bases and J by 4 bases, with 19 bases between them. The CDR3 reads CASSLVTGRGDGYGYTF. In nucleotides, the CDR3 is TGCGCCAGCAGCTTGGTCACGGGGAGGGGAGATGGCTATGGCTACACCTTC. Using reference TRBV5-1 and TRBJ1-2 for the parts outside the CDR3, the full variable domain is KAGVTQTPRYLIKTRGQQVTLSCSPISGHRSVSWYQQTPGQGLQFLFEYFSETQRNKGNFPGRFSGRQFSNSRSEMNVSTLELGDSALYLCASSLVTGRGDGYGYTFGSGTRLTVV.

The rearrangement links TRBV4-2 to TRBJ1-3; no clear D gene. Germline V lookup: CDR1 LGHNA, CDR2 YNFKEQ. The CDR3 length is 15 residues. With 0 bases removed from V and 0 bases from J, the gap between germline ends came to 6 bases. For the CDR3, the DNA is TGTGCCAGCAGCCAAGATCGGGGCTCTGGAAACACCATATATTTT. Its protein product is CASSQDRGSGNTIYF.

This clone was recorded once. This sequence joins TRBV5-4 and TRBJ2-1, with D perhaps matching TRBD1 (6 bases). CDR3 size: 15 residues. The V end lost 5 bases, the J end lost 0 bases, and 12 bases lay between the germline ends. The germline V gene has CDR1 SGHNT and CDR2 YYREEE (reference sequence). CDR3: CASRPGQSSYNEQFF. DNA of the CDR3: TGTGCCAGCAGACCCGGACAGTCCTCCTACAATGAGCAGTTCTTC.

CDR3 nucleotides: TGTGCCGGAACTAGCGGACAAGAGACCCAGTACTTC. Translating gives CAGTSGQETQYF. This chain uses TRBV2 with TRBJ2-5; 8 nucleotides line up with TRBD2. The germline V gene has CDR1 SNHLY and CDR2 FYNNEI. J lost 2 bases, V lost 11 bases, and 4 bases had no gene match. The CDR3 is 12 residues long.

The chain combines TRBV7-3 with TRBJ2-7; 10 nucleotides align to TRBD1. CDR3 length: 14 residues. The J segment lost 5 bases and the V segment lost 2 bases, leaving 3 bases of the junction unmatched. Per the germline V gene, CDR1 is SGHTA and CDR2 is FQGTGA. CDR3 sequence reads: CASSLFGQGDEQYF. The DNA of the CDR3 is TGTGCCAGCAGCTTATTCGGACAGGGGGACGAGCAGTACTTC. The full variable domain, rest sourced from reference TRBV7-3 and TRBJ2-7, is GAGVSQTPSNKVTEKGKYVELRCDPISGHTALYWYRQSLGQGPEFLIYFQGTGAADDSGLPNDRFFAVRPEGSVSTLKIQRTERGDSAVYLCASSLFGQGDEQYFGPGTRLTVT.

This clone was seen a single time. The chain employs TRBV21-1 and TRBJ2-7; the table gives TRBD2 as D, unverified against the DNA. TRBV21-1 is a pseudogene segment. This CDR3 region has 16 residues. The CDR3 is CASSKPPSGSSYEQYF. In nucleotides, the CDR3 is TGTGCCAGCAGTAAGCCCCCTAGCGGGAGCTCCTACGAGCAGTACTTC.

This chain uses TRBV2 with TRBJ1-5, with TRBD1 identical over 8 bases. CDR3 length equals 17 residues. V shed 7 bases, J shed 2 bases, and the junction held 13 bases outside the gene matches. Germline V gives CDR1 SNHLY, CDR2 FYNNEI. The CDR3 here is CASNSPDRVGGNQPQHF. The CDR3 bases are TGTGCCAGCAACTCCCCGGACAGGGTTGGGGGCAATCAGCCCCAGCATTTT.

This clone was recorded only once. The CDR3 nucleotides read TGTGCCAGCAGTCCGACAGTCAGGGCTTCCACCTACGAGCAGTACTTC. The encoded protein is CASSPTVRASTYEQYF. The gene calls are TRBV27 and TRBJ2-7; D may be TRBD1 (5 bases). The CDR3 is 16 amino acids. In germline, CDR1 is MNHEY, CDR2 SMNVEV (reference sequence). V lost 5 bases and J 2 bases, leaving 19 bases between the germline ends.

The chain uses TRBV5-1 and TRBJ1-2, with TRBD1 identical over 9 bases. The CDR3 length is 15 residues. V trimming: 6 bases; J trimming: 1 base; junction bases outside the gene matches: 7. CDR1 SGHRS and CDR2 YFSETQ come from the germline V gene. CDR3 nucleotide sequence: TGCGCCAGCAACTCCGGACAGGGGTATAACTATGGCTACACCTTC. Its translation is CASNSGQGYNYGYTF.

The CDR3 DNA reads TGTGCCAGCAGGATGCAGGGGGCACGAGATACGCAGTATTTT. It is translated as CASRMQGARDTQYF. The rearrangement joins TRBV27 to TRBJ2-3, with 8 bases fitting TRBD1. Germline V gene data show CDR1 as MNHEY and CDR2 as SMNVEV (reference sequence). V lost 6 bases, J lost 5 bases, and 7 bases stayed unmatched. The CDR3 extends over 14 amino acids.